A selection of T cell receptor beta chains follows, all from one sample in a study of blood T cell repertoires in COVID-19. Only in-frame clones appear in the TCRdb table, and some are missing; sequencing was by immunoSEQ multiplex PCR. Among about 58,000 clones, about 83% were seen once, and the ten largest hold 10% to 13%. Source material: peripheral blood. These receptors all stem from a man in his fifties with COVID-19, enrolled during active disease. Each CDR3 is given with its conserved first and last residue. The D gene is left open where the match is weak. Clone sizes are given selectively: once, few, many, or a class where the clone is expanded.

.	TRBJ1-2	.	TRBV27	TGTGCCAGCAGTTTTGCTCCGACAAACAGCGGCGGCTACACCTTC	CASSFAPTNSGGYTF
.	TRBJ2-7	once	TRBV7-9	TGTGCCAGCAGGGGTAGCGGTGCGGTGGGGCAGTACTTC	CASRGSGAVGQYF
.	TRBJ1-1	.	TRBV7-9	TGTGCCAGCAGCTTAACGACAGACACTGAAGCTTTCTTT	CASSLTTDTEAFF
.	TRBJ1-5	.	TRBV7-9	TGTGCCAGCAGCCCTCGGGACAACAATCAGCCCCAGCATTTT	CASSPRDNNQPQHF
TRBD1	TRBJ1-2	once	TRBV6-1	TGTGCCAGCAGTGACCCCACAGGGGCGGTTGGAAACTATGGCTACACCTTC	CASSDPTGAVGNYGYTF
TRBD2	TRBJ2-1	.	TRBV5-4	TGTGCCAGCAGCCCCGGACTAGCGGGAGTTTCCTACAATGAGCAGTTCTTC	CASSPGLAGVSYNEQFF
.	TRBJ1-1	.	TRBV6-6	TGTGCCAGCAGTCCTACCAGGACAAGGGGTCTATCTGAAGCTTTCTTT	CASSPTRTRGLSEAFF
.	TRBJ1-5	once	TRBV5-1	TGCGCCAGCAGCTTGGGGCAGGGTAGCAATCAGCCCCAGCATTTT	CASSLGQGSNQPQHF
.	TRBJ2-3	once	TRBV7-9	TGTGCCAGCAGACCTCGGGATCTCCTGGGAGATACGCAGTATTTT	CASRPRDLLGDTQYF
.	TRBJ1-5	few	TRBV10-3	TGTGCCATCAGTGACACGGAGGGAGCTCAGCCCCAGCATTTT	CAISDTEGAQPQHF
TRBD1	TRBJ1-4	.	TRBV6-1	TGTGCCAGCAGTGTGGGACAGGGGGCGTATACGGGGCCAAATGAAAAACTGTTTTTT	CASSVGQGAYTGPNEKLFF
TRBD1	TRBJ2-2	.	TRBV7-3	TGTGCCAGCAGCTTTGACAGGGGAGCCGGGGAGCTGTTTTTT	CASSFDRGAGELFF
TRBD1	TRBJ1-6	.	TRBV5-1	TGCGCCAGCAGCGTGACAGGGTTCCAGTTATCACCCCTCCACTTT	CASSVTGFQLSPLHF
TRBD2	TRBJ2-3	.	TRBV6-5	TGTGCCAGCCGGACTAGCGGGCTTTTGGATACGCAGTATTTT	CASRTSGLLDTQYF
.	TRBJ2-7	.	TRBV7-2	TGTGCCAGCAGCTTAAAACCCCAGGGATACGAGCAGTACTTC	CASSLKPQGYEQYF
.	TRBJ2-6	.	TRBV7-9	TGTGCCAGCACCACGGGACACTCCTACGTCCTGACTTTC	CASTTGHSYVLTF
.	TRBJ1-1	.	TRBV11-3	TGTGCCAGCAGCTTTAGTGGAGGGAGGCCTTTCTTT	CASSFSGGRPFF
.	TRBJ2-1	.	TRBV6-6	TGTGCCAGCAGTTACGGCCCGGGATGGGATGAGCAGTTCTTC	CASSYGPGWDEQFF
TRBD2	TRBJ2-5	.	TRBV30	TGTGCCTGGAGGGGACTAGCGTCTCCGGGGACCCAGTACTTC	CAWRGLASPGTQYF
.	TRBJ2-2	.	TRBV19	TGTGCCAGTAGTTTCTTGCGGACACCCAACACCGGGGAGCTGTTTTTT	CASSFLRTPNTGELFF
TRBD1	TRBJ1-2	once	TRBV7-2	TGTGCCAGCAGCCAGATTGTACAGGGGGCCGGCTATGGCTACACCTTC	CASSQIVQGAGYGYTF
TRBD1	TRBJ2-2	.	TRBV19	TGTGCCAGTAGTATAGGAGGCAGGGGGCGAGGTGCCACCGGGGAGCTGTTTTTT	CASSIGGRGRGATGELFF
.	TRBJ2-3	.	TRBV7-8	TGTGCCAGCAGCTTAGTGCACCTATTGGGCACAGATACGCAGTATTTT	CASSLVHLLGTDTQYF
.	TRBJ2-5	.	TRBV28	TGTGCCAGCAGTTTCCGGGGGACCCAAGAGACCCAGTACTTC	CASSFRGTQETQYF
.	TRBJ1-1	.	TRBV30	TGTGCCTGGAGTGTAGGAGGCCCGTTGAGTTTCTTT	CAWSVGGPLSFF
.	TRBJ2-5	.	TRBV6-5	TGTGCCAGCAGTTACCTCGGGGGCCAAGAGACCCAGTACTTC	CASSYLGGQETQYF
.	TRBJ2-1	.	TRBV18	TGTGCCAGCTCACCAAGGGCAGGGTCCCGTAACAGAAATGAGCAGTTCTTC	CASSPRAGSRNRNEQFF
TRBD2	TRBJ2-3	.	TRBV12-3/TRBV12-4	TGTGCCAGCGCCCGTGACGGGAGGGTTCCGTATTTT	CASARDGRVPYF
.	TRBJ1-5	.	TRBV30	TGTGCCTGGAGTGACGGGGATCAGCAGCCCCAGCATTTT	CAWSDGDQQPQHF
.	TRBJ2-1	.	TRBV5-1	TGCGCCAGCTGTGAGGCGAATTCCTACAATGAGCAGTTCTTC	CASCEANSYNEQFF
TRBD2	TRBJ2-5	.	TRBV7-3	TGTGCCAGCAGCTTAGGGCTAGCGGGAGTAGAGACCCAGTACTTC	CASSLGLAGVETQYF
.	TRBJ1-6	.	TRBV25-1	TGTGCCAGCAGTGAATTCAAGGAGGGAAGTTCACCCCTCCACTTT	CASSEFKEGSSPLHF
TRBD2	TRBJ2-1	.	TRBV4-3	TGCGCCAGCAGCCCGCGGACTAGCGGGAGTTCCTACAATGAGCAGTTCTTC	CASSPRTSGSSYNEQFF
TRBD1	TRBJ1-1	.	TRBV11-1	TGTGCCAGCAGCGGCACAGGGGGCAAAAGGAACACTGAAGCTTTCTTT	CASSGTGGKRNTEAFF
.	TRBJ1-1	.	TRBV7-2	TGTGCCAGCAGCCGTCAGGGGAGCACTGAAGCTTTCTTT	CASSRQGSTEAFF
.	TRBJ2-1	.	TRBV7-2	TGTGCCAGCAGCTTAGGGGGAGGTCTACCCAATGAGCAGTTCTTC	CASSLGGGLPNEQFF
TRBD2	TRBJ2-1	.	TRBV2	TGTGCCAGCAGTGGACTAGCGGGGTACAATGAGCAGTTCTTC	CASSGLAGYNEQFF
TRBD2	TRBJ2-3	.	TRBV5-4	TGTGCCAGCAGCTTGTCCCCCGGGAGGACCACAGATACGCAGTATTTT	CASSLSPGRTTDTQYF
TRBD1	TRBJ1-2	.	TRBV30	TGTGCCTGCGAGCGGACAGGAGTCTATGGCTACACCTTC	CACERTGVYGYTF
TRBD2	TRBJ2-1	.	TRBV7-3	TGTGCCAGCAGCTCTCCGGCCATAGCGGGAGCTGTGAACAATGAGCAGTTCTTC	CASSSPAIAGAVNNEQFF
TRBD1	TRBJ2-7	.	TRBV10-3	TGTGCCATCTCTGGCTCGGACAGGGGACCCTACGAGCAGTACTTC	CAISGSDRGPYEQYF
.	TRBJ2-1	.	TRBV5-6	TGTGCCAGCAGCTCGAGGAGCTTCTCCTACAATGAGCAGTTCTTC	CASSSRSFSYNEQFF
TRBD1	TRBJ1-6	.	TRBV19	TGTGCCAGTAGTAGACCCTTGGGACAGGAGAGAAATTCACCCCTCCACTTT	CASSRPLGQERNSPLHF
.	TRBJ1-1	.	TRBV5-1	TGCGCCAGCAGCCCTCGCCCCGGGAACACTGAAGCTTTCTTT	CASSPRPGNTEAFF
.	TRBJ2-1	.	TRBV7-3	TGTGCCAGCACCACAACAGGTTCAGGGCACAATGAGCAGTTCTTC	CASTTTGSGHNEQFF
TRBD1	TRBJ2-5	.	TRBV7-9	TGTGCCAGCAGCTTTCAGGGGGCGGCGGAGACCCAGTACTTC	CASSFQGAAETQYF
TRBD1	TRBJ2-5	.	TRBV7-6	TGTGCCAGCAGCGCCCAGGGACAGGGGGCGGGACAAGAGACCCAGTACTTC	CASSAQGQGAGQETQYF
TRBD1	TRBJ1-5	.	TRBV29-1	TGCAGCGTAGGACAGGGTTGGGATCAGCCCCAGCATTTT	CSVGQGWDQPQHF
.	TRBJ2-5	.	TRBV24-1	TGTGCCACCAGTGACTCCGGGACACCGGATCGAGAGACCCAGTACTTC	CATSDSGTPDRETQYF
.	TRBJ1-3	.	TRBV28	TGTGCCAGCACCCCCCTGACAGGTCCTGCGGGTGGAAACACCATATATTTT	CASTPLTGPAGGNTIYF
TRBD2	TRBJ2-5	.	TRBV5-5	TGTGCCAGCAGCGTCGGGACTAGCGGGGTGGAGGGGACCCAGTACTTC	CASSVGTSGVEGTQYF
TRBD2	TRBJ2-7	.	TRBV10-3	TGTGCCATCAGTGACCGGACTAGCGGGAGCCAAGAGCAGTACTTC	CAISDRTSGSQEQYF
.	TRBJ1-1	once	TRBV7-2	TGTGCCAGCAGCTCGGGAGCGAACACTGAAGCTTTCTTT	CASSSGANTEAFF
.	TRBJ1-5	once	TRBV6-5	TGTGCCAGCGGGGGGGAGTTTAGCAATCAGCCCCAGCATTTT	CASGGEFSNQPQHF
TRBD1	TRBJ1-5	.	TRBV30	TGTGCCTGGACGGGACAGGGGCCTCAGCCCCAGCATTTT	CAWTGQGPQPQHF
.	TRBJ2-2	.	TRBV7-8	TGTGCCAGCAGCTTAGCCTGGACAACCGCCGGGGAGCTGTTTTTT	CASSLAWTTAGELFF
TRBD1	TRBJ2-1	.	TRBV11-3	TGTGCCAGCAGCTTAGTCGGGACAGGGAGCGATGAGCAGTTCTTC	CASSLVGTGSDEQFF
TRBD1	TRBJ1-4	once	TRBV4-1	TGCGCCAGCAGCCGGTCGGACAGGGGGAATGAAAAACTGTTTTTT	CASSRSDRGNEKLFF
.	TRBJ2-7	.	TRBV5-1	TGCGCCAGCAGCTTGCTGGCAGGCGCCGACGAGCAGTACTTC	CASSLLAGADEQYF